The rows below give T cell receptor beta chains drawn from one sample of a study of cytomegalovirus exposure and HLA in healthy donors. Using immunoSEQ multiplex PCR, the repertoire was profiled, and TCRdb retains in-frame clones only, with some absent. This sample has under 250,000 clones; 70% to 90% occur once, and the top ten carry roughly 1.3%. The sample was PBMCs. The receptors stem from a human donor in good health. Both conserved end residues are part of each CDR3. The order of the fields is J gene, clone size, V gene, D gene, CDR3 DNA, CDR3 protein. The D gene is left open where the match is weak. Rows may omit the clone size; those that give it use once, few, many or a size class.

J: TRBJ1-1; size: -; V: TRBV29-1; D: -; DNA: TGCAGCGTTGAATACCTAAACACTGAAGCTTTCTTT; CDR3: CSVEYLNTEAFF
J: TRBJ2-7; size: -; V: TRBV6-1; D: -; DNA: TGTGCCAGCAGTGAAGTCAGAGGTACCTACGAGCAGTACTTC; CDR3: CASSEVRGTYEQYF
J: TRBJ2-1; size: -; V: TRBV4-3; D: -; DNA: TGCGCCAGCAGCCAAGATATGTCCCGGCGGGGAGATGAGCAGTTCTTC; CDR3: CASSQDMSRRGDEQFF
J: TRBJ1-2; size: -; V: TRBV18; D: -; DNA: TGTGCCAGCTCACCAATGTCAGGAACTAACTATGGCTACACCTTC; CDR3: CASSPMSGTNYGYTF
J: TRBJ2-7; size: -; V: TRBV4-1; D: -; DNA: TGCGCCAGCAGCCAAGATATCGGCAGGGTCTCCTACGAGCAGTACTTC; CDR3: CASSQDIGRVSYEQYF
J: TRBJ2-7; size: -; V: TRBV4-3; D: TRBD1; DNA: TGCGCCAGCAGCCGAGGGGACAGTCCCTTCTACGAGCAGTACTTC; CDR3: CASSRGDSPFYEQYF
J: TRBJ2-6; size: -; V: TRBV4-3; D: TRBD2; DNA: TGCGCCAGCAGCCAAGAGTCGACTAGCGGGAGGGCCTGGGGGGCCAACGTCCTGACTTTC; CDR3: CASSQESTSGRAWGANVLTF
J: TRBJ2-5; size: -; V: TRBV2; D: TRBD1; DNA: TGTGCCAGGTCCGGGACAGACCTTCAAGAGACCCAGTACTTC; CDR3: CARSGTDLQETQYF
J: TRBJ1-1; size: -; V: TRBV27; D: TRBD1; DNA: TGTGCCAGCAGTCGCCCCAGGGGGCTGAACACTGAAGCTTTCTTT; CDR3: CASSRPRGLNTEAFF
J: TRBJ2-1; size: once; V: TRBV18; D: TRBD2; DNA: TGTGCCAGCTCACCCACTAGCGGAACCTACAATGAGCAGTTCTTC; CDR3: CASSPTSGTYNEQFF
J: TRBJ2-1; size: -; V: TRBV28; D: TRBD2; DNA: TGTGCCAGCACTAGCGGGAGGAGCAATGAGCAGTTCTTC; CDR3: CASTSGRSNEQFF
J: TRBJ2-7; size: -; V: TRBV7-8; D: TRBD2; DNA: TGTGCCAGCAGCTTCGGGACTAGCGAAGTCTACGAGCAGTACTTC; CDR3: CASSFGTSEVYEQYF
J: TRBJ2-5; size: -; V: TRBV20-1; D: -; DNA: TGCAGTGCTCCTACGGAGACCCAGTACTTC; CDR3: CSAPTETQYF
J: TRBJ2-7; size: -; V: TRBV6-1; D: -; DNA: TGTGCCAGCAGTGAGACACAACCAGCCTACGAGCAGTACTTC; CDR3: CASSETQPAYEQYF
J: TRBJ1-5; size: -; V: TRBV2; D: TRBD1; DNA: TGTGCCAGCAGGGGGGACAGGGGGCTAAAACAGCCCCAGCATTTT; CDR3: CASRGDRGLKQPQHF
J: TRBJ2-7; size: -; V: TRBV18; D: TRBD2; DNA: TGTGCCAGCTCACCATCTAGCGGGAGAGCGAGGGAGCAGTACTTC; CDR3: CASSPSSGRAREQYF
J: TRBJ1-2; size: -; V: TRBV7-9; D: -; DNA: TGTGCCAGCAGCTTAGAAACACATACTAACTATGGCTACACCTTC; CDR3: CASSLETHTNYGYTF
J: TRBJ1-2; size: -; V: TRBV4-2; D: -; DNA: TGTGCCAGCAGCCAAGTTCCCCCCCGGGGAACGGAAAGTGGCTACACCTTC; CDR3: CASSQVPPRGTESGYTF
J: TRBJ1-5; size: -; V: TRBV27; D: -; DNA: TGTGCCAGCAGTTTATCCTTCCCAGGTCAAAACCAGCCCCAGCATTTT; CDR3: CASSLSFPGQNQPQHF
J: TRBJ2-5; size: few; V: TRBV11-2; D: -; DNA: TGTGCCAGCAGCCCCCCGACGACTAGGTATGAGACCCAGTACTTC; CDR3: CASSPPTTRYETQYF
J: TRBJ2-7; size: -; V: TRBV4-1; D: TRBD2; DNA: TGCGCCAGCAGCCTGACTAGCGACTACGAGCAGTACTTC; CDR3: CASSLTSDYEQYF
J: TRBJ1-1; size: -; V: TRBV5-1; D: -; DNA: TGCGCCAGCAGCTTGTATCAGGGTTCGAACACTGAAGCTTTCTTT; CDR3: CASSLYQGSNTEAFF
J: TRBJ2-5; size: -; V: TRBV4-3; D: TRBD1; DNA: TGCGCCAGCAGCCAAGGACAGGGGTCCGAGACCCAGTACTTC; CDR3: CASSQGQGSETQYF
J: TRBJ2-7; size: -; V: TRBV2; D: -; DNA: TGTGCCAGCAGTGACAGGGGTAGGACCTACGAGCAGTACTTC; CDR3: CASSDRGRTYEQYF
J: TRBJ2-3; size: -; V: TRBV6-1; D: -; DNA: TGTGCCAGCAGTGAAGACTCCAGGGCAGATACGCAGTATTTT; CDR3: CASSEDSRADTQYF
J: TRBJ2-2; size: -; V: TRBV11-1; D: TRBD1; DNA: TGTGCCAGCAGCTTCGTCCCGGGACAGTCCGGGGAGCTGTTTTTT; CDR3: CASSFVPGQSGELFF
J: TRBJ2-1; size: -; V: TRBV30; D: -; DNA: TGTGCCTGGACAGCGCTTGACGGCCACAATGAGCAGTTCTTC; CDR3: CAWTALDGHNEQFF
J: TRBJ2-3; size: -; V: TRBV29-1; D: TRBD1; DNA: TGCAGCGCGGAAGCCGGGGACAGGGGTTGGGCAGATACGCAGTATTTT; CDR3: CSAEAGDRGWADTQYF
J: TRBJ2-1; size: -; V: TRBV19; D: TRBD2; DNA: TGTGCCAGTAGTATCGTGGGTAGCGGGAACTTCAATGAGCAGTTCTTC; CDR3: CASSIVGSGNFNEQFF
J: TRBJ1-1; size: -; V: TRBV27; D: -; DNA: TGTGCCAGCAGTTTCACGGGGGAGAACACTGAAGCTTTCTTT; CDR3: CASSFTGENTEAFF
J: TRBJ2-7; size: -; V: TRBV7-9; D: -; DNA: TGTGCCAGCAGCCCCGGTTCCCCCTACGAGCAGTACTTC; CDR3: CASSPGSPYEQYF
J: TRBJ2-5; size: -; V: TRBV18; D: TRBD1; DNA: TGTGCCAGCTCACGGGACAGGGGTGAGACCCAGTACTTC; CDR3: CASSRDRGETQYF
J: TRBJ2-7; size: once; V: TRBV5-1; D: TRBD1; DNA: TGCGCCAGCAGAAGCCAAGGGACAGGGGAAAGCGAGCAGTACTTC; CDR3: CASRSQGTGESEQYF
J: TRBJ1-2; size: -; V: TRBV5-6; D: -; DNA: TGTGCCAGCAGCTTGGGACAGAACTATGGCTACACCTTC; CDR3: CASSLGQNYGYTF
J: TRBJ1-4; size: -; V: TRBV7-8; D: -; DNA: TGTGCCAGCAGCTCCACAGTTTACAATGAAAAACTGTTTTTT; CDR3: CASSSTVYNEKLFF
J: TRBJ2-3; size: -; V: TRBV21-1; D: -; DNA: TGTGCCAGCAGCAAAGTCGCGGGACAGGGAGGGACTCCGCCTAGCACAGATACGCAGTATTTT; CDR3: CASSKVAGQGGTPPSTDTQYF
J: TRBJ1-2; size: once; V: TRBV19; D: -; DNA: TGTGCCAGTAGTATGGATGGCCGGGGGGTCGGCTACACCTTC; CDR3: CASSMDGRGVGYTF
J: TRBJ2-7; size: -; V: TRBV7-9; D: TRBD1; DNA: TGTGCCAGCAGCTTCCGGGACAGCTCCTACGAGCAGTACTTC; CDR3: CASSFRDSSYEQYF
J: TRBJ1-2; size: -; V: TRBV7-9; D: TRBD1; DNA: TGTGCCAGCAGCCGCTCAGGGGGCTGGGGCTACACCTTC; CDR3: CASSRSGGWGYTF
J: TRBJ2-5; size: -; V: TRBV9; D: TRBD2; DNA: TGTGCCAGCAGCGTAGCTACCGAGACTAGCGCGTTCCAAGAGACCCAGTACTTC; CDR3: CASSVATETSAFQETQYF
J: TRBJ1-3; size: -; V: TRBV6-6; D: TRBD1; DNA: TGTGCCAGCAGCCGGGACAGGGGTAATGGAAACACCATATATTTT; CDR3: CASSRDRGNGNTIYF
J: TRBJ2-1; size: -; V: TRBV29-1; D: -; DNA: TGCAGCGTTGATTTCGGGGGATACAATGAGCAGTTCTTC; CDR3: CSVDFGGYNEQFF
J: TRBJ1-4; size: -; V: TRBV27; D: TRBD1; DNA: TGTGCCAGCAGTTTAAACAGGGGGTATCCAACTAATGAAAAACTGTTTTTT; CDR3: CASSLNRGYPTNEKLFF
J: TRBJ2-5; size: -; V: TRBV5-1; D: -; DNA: TGCGCCAGCAGCTTGACAGGGCGCTCGGGAGAGACCCAGTACTTC; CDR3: CASSLTGRSGETQYF
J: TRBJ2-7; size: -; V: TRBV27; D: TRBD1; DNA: TGTGCCAGCAGACCCGACAGGGTCTACGAGCAGTACTTC; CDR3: CASRPDRVYEQYF
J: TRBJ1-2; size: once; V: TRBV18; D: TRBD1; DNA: TGTGCCAGCTTCGACAGGGGCTATGGCTACACCTTC; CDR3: CASFDRGYGYTF
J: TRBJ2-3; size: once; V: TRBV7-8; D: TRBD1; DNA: TGTGCCAGCAGCTTAGCGGGACAGGGGGCATCAGATACGCAGTATTTT; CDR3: CASSLAGQGASDTQYF
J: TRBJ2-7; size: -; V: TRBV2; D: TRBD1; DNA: TGTGCCAGCAGTGAACTGGCAGGGGGCTACCACGAGCAGTACTTC; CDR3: CASSELAGGYHEQYF
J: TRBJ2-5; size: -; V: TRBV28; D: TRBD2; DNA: TGTGCCAGCAGTTTGAAACTAGCGGGCGTTCAAGGGACCCAGTACTTC; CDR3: CASSLKLAGVQGTQYF
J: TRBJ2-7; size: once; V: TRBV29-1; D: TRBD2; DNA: TGCAGCGTCAGGACTAGCGGGAGCTCCTACGAGCAGTACTTC; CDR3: CSVRTSGSSYEQYF
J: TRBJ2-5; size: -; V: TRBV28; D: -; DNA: TGTGCCAGCAGTTTGAACCTTGGGGGGAGTCGAGAGACCCAGTACTTC; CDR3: CASSLNLGGSRETQYF
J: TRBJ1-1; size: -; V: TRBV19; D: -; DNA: TGTGCCAGTAGTGCCCAGGAGGTGCGGCGGACTGAAGCTTTCTTT; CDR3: CASSAQEVRRTEAFF
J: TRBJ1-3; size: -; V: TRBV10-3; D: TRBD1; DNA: TGTGCCATCAGTCAACAGGGGGATGGAAACACCATATATTTT; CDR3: CAISQQGDGNTIYF
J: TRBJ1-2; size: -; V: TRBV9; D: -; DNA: TGTGCCAGCAGCGTAGCTTCGACAGAGATCTATGGCTACACCTTC; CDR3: CASSVASTEIYGYTF
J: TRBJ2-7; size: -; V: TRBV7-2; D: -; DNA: TGTGCCAGCAGCTTTACCTACGAGCAGTACTTC; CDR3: CASSFTYEQYF